Below are 24 T cell receptor beta chains sequenced from a single sample in a study of T cell repertoires in cytomegalovirus infection. The antigens of these receptors remain unknown. Using its own MiXCR run on the reads, TCRdb lists one record per CDR3 protein. This sample has 400,000 to 600,000 distinct CDR3 sequences, with about 42% found just once. The specimen was cultured PBMCs, collected from culture after CMV antigen stimulation. The source of these receptors is a human donor in good health (CMV status not recorded). Some clones in this sample may be carry-over from other donors' samples.

In its sample, this clonotype was seen a few times. This sequence joins TRBV7-2 and TRBJ1-2; 7 bases line up with TRBD1. The V segment lost 1 base and the J segment 9 bases; nucleotides outside the gene matches: 8. Germline V gene sequence: CDR1 SGHTA, CDR2 FQGNSA. This CDR3 is built from 14 residues. CDR3 in amino acids: CASSLVGSQGSYTF. The DNA of the CDR3 is TGTGCCAGCAGCTTAGTTGGGTCACAGGGGAGCTACACCTTC.

The V and J genes are TRBV20-1 and TRBJ2-7; 8 bases align to TRBD2. CDR3 length: 15 residues. Unmatched junction bases numbered 6, after V lost 0 bases and J lost 2 bases. Germline V gene data show CDR1 as DFQATT and CDR2 as SNEGSKA (reference sequence). The CDR3 nucleotides read TGCAGTGCTAGAGATCTCGGGGGGGGGACCTACGAGCAGTACTTC. It yields the protein CSARDLGGGTYEQYF.

The CDR3 is CASETGGVETQYF. In nucleotides, the CDR3 is TGTGCCAGTGAGACAGGGGGCGTCGAGACCCAGTACTTC. The chain carries TRBV3-1 and TRBJ2-5, with 10 nucleotides matching TRBD1. Per the germline V gene, CDR1 is LGHDT and CDR2 is YNNKEL (reference sequence). V shed 9 bases and J 5 bases; nucleotides not matched to a gene: 6. The CDR3 is made up of 13 amino acids.

This clonotype was seen only a few times. The rearrangement links TRBV7-2 to TRBJ2-2; no clear D. The V gene's germline CDR1 is SGHTA and CDR2 FQGNSA. The V and J ends lost 5 bases and 4 bases respectively, with 11 bases between them. The CDR3 consists of 14 residues. CDR3 amino acids: CASSQDWPTGELFF. The CDR3 nucleotides read TGTGCCAGCAGCCAAGACTGGCCCACCGGGGAGCTGTTTTTT.

The gene calls are TRBV7-2 and TRBJ1-1; 7 bases agree with TRBD1. With 4 bases clipped from V and 8 bases from J, the junction kept 7 bases outside the gene matches. Germline V lookup: CDR1 SGHTA, CDR2 FQGNSA. The CDR3 has 13 residues. This CDR3 is CASSSQGDLEAFF. For the CDR3, the DNA is TGTGCCAGCAGCTCCCAGGGGGACTTGGAAGCTTTCTTT.

The chain couples TRBV20-1 to TRBJ2-3, with TRBD2 matching 9 bases. The CDR3 has 16 residues. Germline V gene sequence: CDR1 DFQATT, CDR2 SNEGSKA (reference sequence). The V and J ends lost 6 bases and 6 bases, in that order; junction bases with no gene match: 16. The CDR3: CSAQESSGRRGDTQYF. CDR3 nucleotide sequence: TGCAGTGCCCAAGAGAGCAGCGGGAGGCGGGGGGATACGCAGTATTTT.

The genes are TRBV7-6 and TRBJ2-7; tentatively, D is TRBD1 or TRBD2 (5 bases each). The CDR3 runs 14 residues. V lost 1 base, J lost 3 bases, and 10 bases lay in between. Germline loops: CDR1 SGHVS, CDR2 FNYEAQ. CDR3 residues: CASSLDGTIYEQYF. In nucleotides, the CDR3 is TGTGCCAGCAGCTTAGATGGGACCATCTACGAGCAGTACTTC.

The V and J genes are TRBV5-4 and TRBJ2-7, with TRBD2 matching over 7 bases. Germline CDR1 reads SGHNT; CDR2 reads YYREEE (reference sequence). This CDR3 is 15 amino acids long. V lost 5 bases, J lost 0 bases, and 8 bases stayed unmatched. CDR3 DNA: TGTGCCAGCAGTACCAAAGCGGGAACCTCCTACGAGCAGTACTTC. Translation gives CASSTKAGTSYEQYF.

The V and J genes are TRBV7-4 and TRBJ1-1, with 9 bases matching TRBD1. Germline assignment: CDR1 SGHVT and CDR2 SQSDAQ. This CDR3 is built from 15 residues. The V gene end was trimmed by 2 bases and the J gene end by 7 bases; junction bases not matched to a gene: 8. In DNA, the CDR3 is TGTGCCAGCAGCTTACAACAGGGGGCACGTGATGAAGCTTTCTTT. Translated, it gives CASSLQQGARDEAFF.

V gene TRBV24-1 combines with J gene TRBJ1-1, with D possibly being TRBD1 (6 bases). The germline V and J ends were trimmed by 3 bases and 3 bases, with 19 bases remaining between them. CDR3 size: 17 residues. Per germline, CDR1 KGHDR and CDR2 SFDVKD. This CDR3 reads CATSDPPRGRGDTEAFF. CDR3 in DNA: TGTGCCACCAGTGATCCTCCACGCGGCAGGGGAGACACTGAAGCTTTCTTT.

This clonotype has a single count. The chain links TRBV5-4 to TRBJ2-3, with unresolved D. Trimming took 1 base from V and 2 from J, leaving 8 bases between them. This CDR3 is built from 14 residues. The germline CDR1 and CDR2 sequences are SGHNT and YYREEE (reference sequence). DNA for the CDR3: TGTGCCAGCAGCTTGCCCCAACTCACAGATACGCAGTATTTT. Translated, it gives CASSLPQLTDTQYF. Based on the CDR3 plus reference TRBV5-4 and TRBJ2-3, the full variable domain is ETGVTQSPTHLIKTRGQQVTLRCSSQSGHNTVSWYQQALGQGPQFIFQYYREEENGRGNFPPRFSGLQFPNYSSELNVNALELDDSALYLCASSLPQLTDTQYFGPGTRLTVL.

V usage is TRBV12-3 or TRBV12-4 and J usage is TRBJ2-1; 7 nucleotides align to TRBD1. The V and J ends lost 6 bases and 3 bases, in that order; junction bases with no gene match: 8. The CDR3 extends over 15 amino acids. Written as DNA, the CDR3 is TGTGCCAGCAGCTCTAGACAGGGCTTCTACAATGAGCAGTTCTTC. Residues: CASSSRQGFYNEQFF.

The V gene is TRBV5-4, the J gene TRBJ2-2; perhaps D is TRBD1 or TRBD2 (5 bases each). Germline CDR1 is SGHNT and CDR2 is YYREEE (reference sequence). The germline V and J ends were trimmed by 4 bases and 4 bases, with 11 bases remaining between them. The CDR3 loop spans 14 amino acids. CDR3 in amino acids: CASSRGRSTGELFF. As DNA, the CDR3 is TGTGCCAGCAGCCGGGGACGGTCCACCGGGGAGCTGTTTTTT.

V is TRBV12-3 or TRBV12-4 and J is TRBJ2-5; D not certain. Trimming took off 2 bases at V and 5 bases at J, with 6 bases between the two ends. The CDR3 sequence is 12 residues long. This CDR3 reads CASSLLVETQYF. In nucleotides, the CDR3 is TGTGCCAGCAGTTTATTGGTGGAGACCCAGTACTTC.

This clonotype has ten or more counts. The V call is TRBV12-3 or TRBV12-4, the J call TRBJ1-2; 7 positions agree with TRBD1. The V segment lost 5 bases and the J segment 2 bases; nucleotides outside the gene matches: 2. The CDR3 length is 13 residues. For the CDR3, the DNA is TGTGCCAGCAGTCGGGACAGCAACTATGGCTACACCTTC. Its protein product is CASSRDSNYGYTF.

V is TRBV6-1 and J is TRBJ2-3, with TRBD2 matching 7 bases. CDR3 length: 16 residues. The trim removed 2 bases at V and 4 bases at J, leaving 9 bases unmatched. Germline V gene lookup returns CDR1 MNHNS and CDR2 SASEGT. The CDR3, as DNA: TGTGCCAGCAGTGAAAAGGAGGGAGGGCGGCCAGATACGCAGTATTTT. Translating gives CASSEKEGGRPDTQYF.

This clonotype appeared a few times. This sequence joins TRBV6-2 or TRBV6-3 and TRBJ2-6; no firm D call. This CDR3 has 13 residues. CDR1 is MNHEY, CDR2 SVGEGT, per germline. Trimming removed 7 bases at V and 4 bases at J, with 8 bases between. CDR3 loop: CASTRTGANVLTF. CDR3 sequence (DNA): TGTGCCAGCACTCGTACCGGGGCCAACGTCCTGACTTTC.

In its sample, this clonotype was seen a few times. The gene calls are TRBV28 and TRBJ1-3; 12 bases line up with TRBD1. V shed 3 bases and J 4 bases; nucleotides not matched to a gene: 13. The germline gives CDR1 MDHEN, CDR2 SYDVKM. The CDR3 has 19 residues. In DNA form, the CDR3 reads TGTGCCAGCAGTTTTGGGGGAGTGGGGACAGGGGGCGCCGGAAACACCATATATTTT. Amino acid sequence: CASSFGGVGTGGAGNTIYF.

This chain uses TRBV6-2 or TRBV6-3 with TRBJ2-7, with 10 bases identical to TRBD2. J was trimmed by 6 bases and V by 6 bases; bases with no gene match: 11. CDR1 MNHEY and CDR2 SVGEGT come from the germline V gene. This CDR3 comprises 15 residues. CDR3 loop: CASRPLAGVWSEQYF. CDR3 bases: TGTGCCAGCAGACCTCTAGCGGGAGTATGGAGCGAGCAGTACTTC.

V gene TRBV4-3 combines with J gene TRBJ2-3; D perhaps matches TRBD2 (5 bases). This CDR3 spans 16 amino acids. Germline V gene sequence: CDR1 LGHNA, CDR2 YSLEER. Trimming removed 4 bases from V and 3 bases from J, with 17 bases in between. For the CDR3, the DNA is TGCGCCAGCAGCCGACTATCCCCTCTTGGAACAGATACGCAGTATTTT. The encoded protein is CASSRLSPLGTDTQYF.

This chain uses TRBV27 with TRBJ1-6; possibly TRBD1 for D (5 bases). The CDR3 has 15 residues. Germline loops: CDR1 MNHEY, CDR2 SMNVEV (reference sequence). V was shortened by 6 bases and J by 9 bases, with 18 bases between the two germline ends. CDR3: CASSQGAQLSSPLHF. CDR3 DNA sequence: TGTGCCAGCAGCCAAGGGGCGCAGCTGAGTTCACCCCTCCACTTT.

There are a few counts of this clonotype. This chain joins TRBV19 and TRBJ1-4, with D unclear. The CDR3 has 15 residues. From germline, CDR1 is LNHDA and CDR2 SQIVND (reference sequence). Trimming removed 6 bases from V and 6 bases from J, with 17 bases in between. This CDR3 reads CASRRRAQEDEKLFF. The CDR3 DNA follows: TGTGCCAGTAGAAGACGGGCTCAGGAAGATGAAAAACTGTTTTTT.

This chain joins TRBV20-1 and TRBJ2-1, with 10 bases aligning to TRBD2. V lost 0 bases, J lost 2 bases, and 10 bases stayed unmatched. The CDR3 is made up of 18 amino acids. CDR1 is DFQATT, CDR2 SNEGSKA, per germline (reference sequence). Written as DNA, the CDR3 is TGCAGTGCTAGAGACCCGAGGGAGACTAGCGGGCCCTACAATGAGCAGTTCTTC. This sequence encodes CSARDPRETSGPYNEQFF.

The V call is TRBV19, the J call TRBJ1-2; no reliable D call. The CDR3 sequence is 12 residues long. CDR1 and CDR2 from the germline V gene are LNHDA and SQIVND (reference sequence). Deletions cut 6 bases from V and 8 bases from J, with 13 bases between. For the CDR3, the DNA is TGTGCCAGTAGCGACCCCCTTGGGGGCTACACCTTC. It codes for CASSDPLGGYTF.